The 26 T cell receptor beta chains listed next were all sequenced from one sample in a study of cytomegalovirus exposure and HLA in healthy donors. The PCR employed 60 Vbeta primers together with 13 Jbeta primers. Only in-frame clones appear in the TCRdb table, and some are missing; sequencing was by immunoSEQ multiplex PCR. The table shows over 150,000 clones, with about four fifths occurring only once. The source material was PBMCs. These TCRs come from a woman in her fifties or sixties in good health and CMV-seropositive.

V and J are TRBV5-4 and TRBJ2-1, with 8 bases identical to TRBD2. V was pared by 2 bases and J by 6 bases, with 7 bases of the junction left unmatched. The CDR3 totals 15 residues. Germline assignment: CDR1 SGHNT and CDR2 YYREEE (reference sequence). CDR3 sequence (DNA): TGTGCCAGCAGCTTTCGGGGGGGCCGGGCCAATGAGCAGTTCTTC. Its translation: CASSFRGGRANEQFF.

The chain recombines TRBV5-1 with TRBJ1-6, with TRBD1 as a possible D gene (5 bases). The V and J ends lost 4 bases and 10 bases respectively, with 15 bases between them. Per the germline V gene, CDR1 is SGHRS and CDR2 is YFSETQ. The CDR3 contains 14 residues. CDR3 loop: CASSLPGGESPLHF. The DNA of the CDR3 is TGCGCCAGCAGCCTCCCGGGAGGGGAATCACCCCTCCACTTT.

The chain links TRBV28 to TRBJ1-5, with D possibly being TRBD1 (6 bases). V was pared by 5 bases and J by 6 bases, with 17 bases between. CDR1 is MDHEN and CDR2 is SYDVKM in the germline V gene. The CDR3 extends over 15 amino acids. The CDR3 DNA follows: TGTGCCAGCAGTGGGACAACCCCGGTTAGTCAGCCCCAGCATTTT. It is translated as CASSGTTPVSQPQHF. Using reference TRBV28 and TRBJ1-5 for the parts outside the CDR3, the full variable domain is DVKVTQSSRYLVKRTGEKVFLECVQDMDHENMFWYRQDPGLGLRLIYFSYDVKMKEKGDIPEGYSVSREKKERFSLILESASTNQTSMYLCASSGTTPVSQPQHFGDGTRLSIL.

This clone was observed a single time. The rearrangement uses TRBV28 and TRBJ2-5; D is perhaps TRBD2 (5 bases). Germline CDR1 reads MDHEN; CDR2 reads SYDVKM. This CDR3 contains 16 residues. V lost 2 bases to trimming and J lost 1 base, with 14 bases between them. The CDR3 reads CASSLKASISQETQYF. CDR3 sequence (DNA): TGTGCCAGCAGTTTAAAGGCTAGCATAAGCCAAGAGACCCAGTACTTC.

The rearrangement uses TRBV19 and TRBJ2-7, with D perhaps matching TRBD1 (6 bases). V dropped 5 bases and J dropped 3 bases, with 8 bases sitting between them. CDR3 length: 12 amino acids. Germline V gives CDR1 LNHDA, CDR2 SQIVND (reference sequence). CDR3 protein: CASSARGYEQYF. The CDR3, as DNA: TGTGCCAGTAGTGCCAGGGGCTACGAGCAGTACTTC.

This clone appeared a single time. This chain joins TRBV6-4 and TRBJ2-1, with D possibly matching TRBD2 (6 bases). Trimming shortened V by 6 bases and J by 9 bases, and 18 bases separated the two germline ends. The CDR3 length is 14 residues. CDR1 is MRHNA and CDR2 is SNTAGT in the germline V gene. CDR3 bases: TGTGCCAGCAGCATCCTAGCGAATGGGGGTGAGCAGTTCTTC. It yields the protein CASSILANGGEQFF.

V and J are TRBV30 and TRBJ1-1; 10 bases line up with TRBD1. The CDR3 extends over 13 amino acids. V gave up 3 bases and J gave up 10 bases; unmatched junction bases: 8. The germline CDR1 and CDR2 sequences are GTSNPN and SVGIG (reference sequence). Written as DNA, the CDR3 is TGTGCCTGGAGCCGGAGACAGGGGGCACTAGCTTTCTTT. Translating gives CAWSRRQGALAFF.

The chain has TRBV5-5 and TRBJ2-1; a weak D match, TRBD2 (5 bases). Per germline, CDR1 SGHKS and CDR2 YYEKEE (reference sequence). Trimming cost V 0 bases and J 7 bases, with 20 bases left between them. The CDR3 is 17 amino acids. CDR3 DNA sequence: TGTGCCAGCAGCTTGGGGATCATGAGGGTAAATGGAAATGAGCAGTTCTTC. Amino acid sequence: CASSLGIMRVNGNEQFF.

As to this clone: An end of the junction differs from the germline gene, which may be a read error. The chain combines TRBV7-9 with TRBJ2-3; 13 bases align to TRBD2. The CDR3 consists of 16 residues. CDR1 is SEHNR, CDR2 FQNEAQ, per germline (reference sequence). The CDR3: CSSSGGTSGDRDTQYF. For the CDR3, the DNA is TGTTCCAGCAGCGGCGGGACTAGCGGGGATAGGGATACGCAGTATTTT.

This chain joins TRBV5-6 and TRBJ2-1; 11 bases line up with TRBD2. This CDR3 is 17 amino acids long. Germline assignment: CDR1 SGHDT and CDR2 YYEEEE. V trimming: 1 base; J trimming: 7 bases; junction bases outside the gene matches: 10. Here the CDR3 DNA reads TGTGCCAGCAGCTTGCGCCGGCTAGCGGGAGGAAGAAATGAGCAGTTCTTC. It translates to CASSLRRLAGGRNEQFF.

This rearrangement joins TRBV4-3 to TRBJ2-5, with a weak D call TRBD1 (6 bases). The J call may be in error: the DNA end matches TRBJ2-7 better. Germline CDR1 is LGHNA and CDR2 is YSLEER. This CDR3 region has 16 residues. CDR3 region: CASSQDSRTAPYEQYF. The CDR3 nucleotides are TGCGCCAGCAGCCAAGATTCCCGGACAGCCCCTTACGAGCAGTACTTC.

This clone has more than one count but fewer than ten. The gene calls are TRBV9 and TRBJ1-1, with TRBD1 matching 11 bases. The length of the CDR3 is 17 residues. Per germline, CDR1 SGDLS and CDR2 YYNGEE. The V segment lost 3 bases and the J segment 7 bases; nucleotides outside the gene matches: 14. The CDR3 nucleotides are TGTGCCAGCAGCGGGCCGGGACAGGGGGGCGGCCACCTTGAAGCTTTCTTT. It encodes CASSGPGQGGGHLEAFF.

In the case of this clone: As the CDR3 is not closed by the conserved phenylalanine or tryptophan, this likely results from a read error. The chain links TRBV9 to TRBJ1-2; 8 bases agree with TRBD1. CDR3 length: 14 residues. The junction had 7 bases not matched to a gene; V was cut back by 0 bases and J by 9 bases. The germline V gene has CDR1 SGDLS and CDR2 YYNGEE. The CDR3 protein is CASSVGQGADSYTL. The CDR3 DNA follows: TGTGCCAGCAGCGTAGGGCAGGGGGCGGATAGCTACACCCTC.

In DNA form, the CDR3 reads TGTGCCAGCAGTTTATGGCGGGAGGACTTGAATGAGCAGTTCTTC. This encodes CASSLWREDLNEQFF. This chain uses TRBV28 with TRBJ2-1; 8 bases match TRBD2. The J segment lost 7 bases and the V segment lost 0 bases, leaving 5 bases of the junction unmatched. Germline CDR1 is MDHEN and CDR2 is SYDVKM. CDR3 length: 15 residues. Drawing the rest from reference TRBV28 and TRBJ2-1, the complete variable domain is DVKVTQSSRYLVKRTGEKVFLECVQDMDHENMFWYRQDPGLGLRLIYFSYDVKMKEKGDIPEGYSVSREKKERFSLILESASTNQTSMYLCASSLWREDLNEQFFGPGTRLTVL.

J is TRBJ2-1 and V is TRBV29-1, with 10 bases fitting TRBD2. Germline lookup yields CDR1 SQVTM and CDR2 ANQGSEA. J lost 10 bases, V lost 4 bases, and 4 bases had no gene match. This CDR3 spans 12 amino acids. CDR3 amino acids: CSVALAGEEQFF. CDR3 coding DNA: TGCAGCGTTGCTCTAGCGGGGGAAGAGCAGTTCTTC.

The rearrangement links TRBV18 to TRBJ2-7; 7 bases map to TRBD1. Per the germline V gene, CDR1 is KGHSH and CDR2 is LQKENI. J was trimmed by 3 bases and V by 2 bases; bases with no gene match: 4. CDR3 length equals 14 residues. CDR3 sequence (DNA): TGTGCCAGCTCACCAAAACAGGGGATCTACGAGCAGTACTTC. Translation gives CASSPKQGIYEQYF.

As DNA, the CDR3 is TGTGCCAGCAGACACCAGGCGGGACTAGGTGATTTGAACACTGAAGCTTTCTTT. It encodes CASRHQAGLGDLNTEAFF. V is TRBV6-4 and J is TRBJ1-1; TRBD1 is a possible D gene (5 bases). V was clipped by 6 bases and J by 0 bases, with 23 bases between them. The CDR3 contains 18 residues. Germline V gene sequence: CDR1 MRHNA, CDR2 SNTAGT.

This sequence joins TRBV28 and TRBJ1-3; 7 bases are shared with TRBD1. The CDR3 consists of 15 residues. Germline trimming cut 7 bases from V and 0 bases from J; bases unmatched to any gene: 6. CDR1 is MDHEN and CDR2 is SYDVKM in the germline V gene. CDR3 nucleotide sequence: TGTGCCAGCAAGCAGGGGGGATCCTCTGGAAACACCATATATTTT. Translation: CASKQGGSSGNTIYF.

V gene TRBV11-1 combines with J gene TRBJ2-3; 11 positions match TRBD2. Germline assignment: CDR1 SGHAT and CDR2 FQDESV (reference sequence). The CDR3 is made up of 16 amino acids. V gave up 8 bases and J gave up 7 bases; unmatched junction bases: 14. Written as DNA, the CDR3 is TGTGCCAGCCATCCGACCGGGCTAGCGGGAGGATATACGCAGTATTTT. Translating it yields CASHPTGLAGGYTQYF.

On this clone itself: One junction end does not reproduce the germline sequence, and a read error may be involved. The genes are TRBV6-5 and TRBJ1-5; 8 bases are shared with TRBD1. Germline lookup yields CDR1 MNHEY and CDR2 SVGAGI. There are 13 residues in the CDR3. The CDR3 loop is CASRGQGKQPQHF. CDR3 DNA sequence: TGTGCCAGCAGAGGACAGGGCAAGCAGCCCCAGCATTTT.

The J gene is TRBJ2-1, the V gene TRBV7-8; maybe TRBD2 (6 bases). The CDR3 contains 14 residues. Trimming stripped 4 bases from V and 10 bases from J, with 17 bases between. Germline-derived CDR1 and CDR2 are SGHVS and FQNEAQ. This CDR3 reads CASSSPAGGGEQFF. The CDR3 DNA reads TGTGCCAGCAGCTCCCCCGCTGGTGGAGGGGAGCAGTTCTTC.

The V call is TRBV6-5, the J call TRBJ2-7, with D maybe TRBD1 (5 bases). CDR3 length: 12 residues. With 6 bases removed from V and 3 bases from J, the gap between germline ends came to 9 bases. CDR1 and CDR2 from the germline V gene are MNHEY and SVGAGI. The CDR3 reads CASRTDIYEQYF. DNA for the CDR3: TGTGCCAGCAGGACAGACATCTACGAGCAGTACTTC.

This rearrangement joins TRBV6-6 to TRBJ2-1; a possible D gene is TRBD2 (5 bases). The ends were cut back, 8 bases at V and 0 bases at J, with 14 bases in the middle. CDR3 size: 15 residues. The germline V gene has CDR1 MNHNY and CDR2 SVGAGI (reference sequence). Written as DNA, the CDR3 is TGTGCCAGCCTGCCCAGGAGGAGCTCCTACAATGAGCAGTTCTTC. Its protein is CASLPRRSSYNEQFF.

The rearrangement joins TRBV18 to TRBJ2-3, with D hard to call. From germline, CDR1 is KGHSH and CDR2 LQKENI. V lost 2 bases to trimming and J lost 0 bases, with 15 bases between them. This CDR3 contains 17 residues. The CDR3: CASSPVAEFSSTDTQYF. The DNA for the CDR3 is TGTGCCAGCTCACCAGTGGCGGAGTTCTCTAGCACAGATACGCAGTATTTT.

The chain carries TRBV15 and TRBJ2-2, with 8 nucleotides matching TRBD1. V lost 3 bases to trimming and J lost 5 bases; unmatched junction nucleotides: 11. This CDR3 has 17 residues. The germline gives CDR1 LNHNV, CDR2 YYDKDF (reference sequence). The CDR3 DNA follows: TGTGCCACCAGCAGGGGTACAGGGGGTCGGCGTACCGGGGAGCTGTTTTTT. Amino acid sequence: CATSRGTGGRRTGELFF.

This clone was counted only a few times. J is TRBJ1-6 and V is TRBV28; D perhaps matches TRBD1 (5 bases). The CDR3 consists of 15 residues. Germline V CDR1 and CDR2: MDHEN, SYDVKM. V shed 5 bases and J shed 6 bases, with 14 bases lying between them. The chain's CDR3 is CASSPQGFGNSPLHF. For the CDR3, the DNA is TGTGCCAGCAGTCCCCAGGGATTCGGTAATTCACCCCTCCACTTT.